The sequence of this TCR beta chain was determined in a study of post-analysis software for immune sequencing data. Study results and caveats: Relative to controls, patients had a handful of TRBV segments at higher frequency, with TRBV5-6, TRBV5-1 and TRBV20-1 among these.

As to this clonotype: Its target is not known.

cDNA libraries for TCR beta contained unique molecular identifiers. One entry per CDR3 protein results from TCRdb running MiXCR on the PCR reads. The sample records hundreds of thousands of distinct CDR3 sequences, 55% to 60% being singletons. Germline CDR1 reads DFQATT; CDR2 reads SNEGSKA (reference sequence). The J segment lost 3 bases and the V segment lost 4 bases, leaving 5 bases of the junction unmatched. The CDR3 length is 13 residues. The sample consisted of blood. This TCR was sampled from a girl aged 2-10 years with multiple sclerosis. The rearrangement uses TRBV20-1 and TRBJ2-5, with 7 bases matching TRBD1. In DNA, the CDR3 is TGCAGTGCTATTACCGGGACAGAAGAGACCCAGTACTTC. It is translated as CSAITGTEETQYF.